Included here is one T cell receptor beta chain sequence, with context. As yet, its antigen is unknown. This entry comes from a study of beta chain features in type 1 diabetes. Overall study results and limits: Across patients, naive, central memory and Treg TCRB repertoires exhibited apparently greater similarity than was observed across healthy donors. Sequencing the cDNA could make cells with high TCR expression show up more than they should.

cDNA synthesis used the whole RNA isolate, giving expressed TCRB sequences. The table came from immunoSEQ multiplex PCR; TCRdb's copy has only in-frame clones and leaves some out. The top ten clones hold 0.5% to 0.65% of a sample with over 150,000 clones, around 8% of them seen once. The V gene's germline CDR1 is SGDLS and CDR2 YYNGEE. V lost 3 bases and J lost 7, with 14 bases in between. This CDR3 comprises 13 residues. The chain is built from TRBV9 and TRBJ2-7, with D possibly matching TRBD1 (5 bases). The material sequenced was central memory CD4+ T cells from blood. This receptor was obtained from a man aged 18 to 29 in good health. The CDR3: CASSGQISGEQYF. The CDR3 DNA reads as TGTGCCAGCAGCGGACAGATTTCTGGAGAGCAGTACTTC.